The present T cell receptor beta chain was sequenced within a study of tumor-infiltrating lymphocytes in primary liver carcinoma. From roughly 20-30 mg of unsorted bulk tissue, DNA and RNA were co-extracted together. Tumor regions sampled: superior, inferior, left, right poles, and centre. The CDR3 sequence is 15 residues long. Germline-derived CDR1 and CDR2 are SGHNT and YYREEE (reference sequence). TCR beta cDNA was made from 400 to 500 ng total RNA with a constant-region primer. Libraries for TCR beta were built through three nested multiplex PCR rounds, which together made up a slightly modified ARM-PCR procedure. Researchers ran the first two PCR rounds for around 10 cycles each with TRBV1-TRBV30 forward primers and a C-beta reverse primer. One entry per CDR3 protein results from TCRdb running MiXCR on the multiplex PCR reads. The sample has some 180,000 distinct CDR3 sequences; about 85% are singletons.

A word on this clonotype: A junction end diverges from the germline sequence, so it may reflect a read error.

The chain carries TRBV5-4 and TRBJ2-2; D uncertain. The TCR originated in a man between 40 and 49 years old with primary liver carcinoma and hepatitis B virus infection. The specimen sequenced was tumor tissue from primary liver carcinoma. The CDR3 loop is CVSSRKTARTEELFF. In DNA form, the CDR3 reads TGTGTCAGCAGCCGAAAGACGGCCCGCACCGAGGAGCTGTTTTTT.